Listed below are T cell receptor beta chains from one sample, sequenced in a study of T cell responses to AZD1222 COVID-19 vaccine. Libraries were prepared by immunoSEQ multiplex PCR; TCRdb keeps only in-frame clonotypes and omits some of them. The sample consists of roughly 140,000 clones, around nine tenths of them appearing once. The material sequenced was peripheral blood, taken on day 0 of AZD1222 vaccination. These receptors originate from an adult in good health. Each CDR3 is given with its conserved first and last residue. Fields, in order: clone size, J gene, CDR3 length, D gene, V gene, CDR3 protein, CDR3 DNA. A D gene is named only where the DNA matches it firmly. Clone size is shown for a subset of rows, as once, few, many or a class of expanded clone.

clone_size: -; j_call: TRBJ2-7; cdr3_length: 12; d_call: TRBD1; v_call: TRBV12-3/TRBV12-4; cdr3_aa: CASSDRGLEQYF; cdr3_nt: TGTGCCAGCAGTGACAGGGGGCTCGAGCAGTACTTC
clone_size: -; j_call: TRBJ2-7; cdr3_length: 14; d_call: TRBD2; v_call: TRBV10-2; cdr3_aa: CASNPSGSGGEQYF; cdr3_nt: TGCGCCAGCAACCCTAGCGGGAGCGGTGGCGAGCAGTACTTC
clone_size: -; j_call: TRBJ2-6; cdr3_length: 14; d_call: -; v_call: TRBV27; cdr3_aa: CASSLWSGANVLTF; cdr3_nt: TGTGCCAGCAGTTTGTGGTCTGGGGCCAACGTCCTGACTTTC
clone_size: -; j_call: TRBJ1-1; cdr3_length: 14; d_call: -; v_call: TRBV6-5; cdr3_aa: CASSAGRRNTEAFF; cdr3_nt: TGTGCCAGCAGCGCGGGACGGAGGAACACTGAAGCTTTCTTT
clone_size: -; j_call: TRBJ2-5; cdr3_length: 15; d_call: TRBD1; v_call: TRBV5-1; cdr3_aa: CASSSGTGTQETQYF; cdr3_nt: TGCGCCAGCAGCTCCGGGACAGGGACGCAGGAGACCCAGTACTTC
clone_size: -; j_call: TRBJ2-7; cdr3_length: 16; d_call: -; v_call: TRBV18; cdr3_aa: CASSLNGGVSSYEQYF; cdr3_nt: TGTGCCAGCTCACTGAATGGGGGAGTTAGCTCCTACGAGCAGTACTTC
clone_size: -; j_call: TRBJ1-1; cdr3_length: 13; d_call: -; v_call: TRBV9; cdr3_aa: CASGLGQNTEAFF; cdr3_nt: TGTGCCAGCGGCTTGGGCCAGAACACTGAAGCTTTCTTT
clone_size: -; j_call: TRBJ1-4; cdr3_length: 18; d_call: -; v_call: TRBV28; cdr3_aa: CASSLWDRKISTNEKLFF; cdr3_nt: TGTGCCAGCAGTTTATGGGACAGAAAAATTTCAACTAATGAAAAACTGTTTTTT
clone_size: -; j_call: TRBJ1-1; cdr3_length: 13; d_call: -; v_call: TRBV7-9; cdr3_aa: CASGGITGPEAFF; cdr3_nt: TGTGCCAGCGGAGGAATAACAGGGCCTGAAGCTTTCTTT
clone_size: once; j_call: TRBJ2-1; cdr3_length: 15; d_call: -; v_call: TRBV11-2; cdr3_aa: CASSLEAADGNEQFF; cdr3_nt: TGTGCCAGCAGCTTAGAGGCAGCGGACGGGAATGAGCAGTTCTTC
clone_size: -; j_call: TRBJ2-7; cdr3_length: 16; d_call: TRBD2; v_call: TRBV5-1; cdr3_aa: CASSTGTSGRVYEQYF; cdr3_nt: TGCGCCAGCAGCACAGGGACTAGCGGGAGAGTCTACGAGCAGTACTTC
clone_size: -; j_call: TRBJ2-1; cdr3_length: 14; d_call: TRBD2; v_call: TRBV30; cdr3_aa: CAWSVGGRALEQFF; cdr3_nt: TGTGCCTGGAGTGTAGGCGGGAGGGCTTTAGAGCAGTTCTTC